Detailed here is one T cell receptor (beta chain). Produced via immunoSEQ multiplex PCR; TCRdb's table is partial and in-frame only. The sample contains 100,000 to 120,000 clones, approximately 87% of which appear only once. The CDR3 loop spans 15 amino acids. The V and J ends lost 1 base and 0 bases respectively, with 4 bases between them. The germline gives CDR1 SGHTA, CDR2 FQGNSA. These data come from a study of control samples from healthy donors and cancer patients. J is TRBJ2-6 and V is TRBV7-2; D gene ambiguous. This sequence originates from a woman aged 55-69 years with lung cancer. Material: PBMCs. The CDR3 DNA reads as TGTGCCAGCAGCTTAGTTAACTCTGGGGCCAACGTCCTGACTTTC. Protein: CASSLVNSGANVLTF.